These T cell receptor beta chains were read from a single sample in a study of CD8+ T cells in alopecia areata. Repertoires were generated with immunoSEQ multiplex PCR, while TCRdb's copy carries only in-frame clones and drops some. The data contain hundreds of thousands of clones, roughly 63% of them seen just once; the ten biggest clones take up about 0.9%. Specimen: CD4+ T cells sorted from blood, collected around week 54, from a patient treated with tofacitinib. These TCRs come from a human donor with alopecia areata. Both conserved end residues are part of each CDR3. Fields, in order: D gene, J gene, clone size, V gene, CDR3 protein, CDR3 DNA. The D gene is left open where the match is weak. Rows give clone size only sometimes, using once, few, many, or a class for an expanded clone.

d_gene: .
j_gene: TRBJ1-6
abundance: .
v_gene: TRBV4-2
CDR3aa: CASSQDSSYNSPLHF
CDR3nt: TGTGCCAGCAGCCAAGACAGCTCCTATAATTCACCCCTCCACTTT

d_gene: .
j_gene: TRBJ1-6
abundance: few
v_gene: TRBV30
CDR3aa: CAWSPPGLTSSYNSPLHF
CDR3nt: TGTGCCTGGAGTCCTCCGGGACTTACGAGCTCCTATAATTCACCCCTCCACTTT

d_gene: TRBD1
j_gene: TRBJ2-2
abundance: .
v_gene: TRBV30
CDR3aa: CAWTRQGARAGELFF
CDR3nt: TGTGCCTGGACGCGCCAGGGGGCTCGTGCCGGGGAGCTGTTTTTT

d_gene: .
j_gene: TRBJ2-3
abundance: few
v_gene: TRBV7-9
CDR3aa: CASSLGQTETDTQYF
CDR3nt: TGTGCCAGCAGCTTAGGGCAGACGGAGACAGATACGCAGTATTTT

d_gene: TRBD1
j_gene: TRBJ2-7
abundance: .
v_gene: TRBV29-1
CDR3aa: CSVAGTVTYEQYF
CDR3nt: TGCAGCGTGGCCGGGACAGTAACCTACGAGCAGTACTTC

d_gene: .
j_gene: TRBJ2-1
abundance: many
v_gene: TRBV6-1
CDR3aa: CASRGLAFSEQFF
CDR3nt: TGTGCCAGCAGGGGATTAGCCTTCAGTGAGCAGTTCTTC

d_gene: .
j_gene: TRBJ2-7
abundance: few
v_gene: TRBV9
CDR3aa: CASSVGDGDEQYF
CDR3nt: TGTGCCAGCAGCGTAGGCGATGGGGACGAGCAGTACTTC

d_gene: .
j_gene: TRBJ2-3
abundance: few
v_gene: TRBV7-2
CDR3aa: CASSLADHGSQYF
CDR3nt: TGTGCCAGCAGCTTAGCGGATCACGGTTCGCAGTATTTT

d_gene: TRBD1
j_gene: TRBJ1-1
abundance: .
v_gene: TRBV15
CDR3aa: CATSRIGTANTEAFF
CDR3nt: TGTGCCACCAGCAGAATCGGGACAGCCAACACTGAAGCTTTCTTT

d_gene: TRBD2
j_gene: TRBJ2-1
abundance: .
v_gene: TRBV29-1
CDR3aa: CSVEGTSGANEQFF
CDR3nt: TGCAGCGTTGAAGGGACTAGCGGGGCAAATGAGCAGTTCTTC

d_gene: .
j_gene: TRBJ1-1
abundance: .
v_gene: TRBV23-1
CDR3aa: CASSQRTAEAFF
CDR3nt: TGCGCCAGCAGCCAACGGACAGCCGAAGCTTTCTTT

d_gene: TRBD1
j_gene: TRBJ2-5
abundance: .
v_gene: TRBV27
CDR3aa: CASSWTGRLRETQYF
CDR3nt: TGTGCCAGCAGCTGGACAGGGAGGTTAAGAGAGACCCAGTACTTC

d_gene: TRBD2
j_gene: TRBJ2-1
abundance: .
v_gene: TRBV7-2
CDR3aa: CASSLVPGGPYNEQFF
CDR3nt: TGTGCCAGCAGCTTAGTACCGGGGGGACCCTACAATGAGCAGTTCTTC

d_gene: .
j_gene: TRBJ1-5
abundance: .
v_gene: TRBV6-5
CDR3aa: CASSPTGRVQPQHF
CDR3nt: TGTGCCAGCAGCCCTACAGGGCGAGTTCAGCCCCAGCATTTT

d_gene: TRBD2
j_gene: TRBJ2-5
abundance: .
v_gene: TRBV7-9
CDR3aa: CASSFDSGPQGETQYF
CDR3nt: TGTGCCAGCAGCTTCGATAGCGGGCCTCAAGGGGAGACCCAGTACTTC

d_gene: TRBD1
j_gene: TRBJ1-6
abundance: many
v_gene: TRBV27
CDR3aa: CASSLSSGTGGQGNSPLHF
CDR3nt: TGTGCCAGCAGTTTATCGTCCGGGACAGGCGGCCAGGGGAATTCACCCCTCCACTTT

d_gene: .
j_gene: TRBJ2-2
abundance: few
v_gene: TRBV9
CDR3aa: CASSHGYPPNPGELFF
CDR3nt: TGTGCCAGCAGCCACGGGTACCCACCCAACCCCGGGGAGCTGTTTTTT

d_gene: TRBD2
j_gene: TRBJ2-5
abundance: .
v_gene: TRBV29-1
CDR3aa: CSVVPSGRRETQYF
CDR3nt: TGCAGCGTTGTTCCTAGCGGGAGAAGGGAGACCCAGTACTTC

d_gene: TRBD1
j_gene: TRBJ1-1
abundance: few
v_gene: TRBV7-9
CDR3aa: CASSHRTGGVNTEAFF
CDR3nt: TGTGCCAGCAGCCACCGGACAGGGGGGGTGAACACTGAAGCTTTCTTT

d_gene: .
j_gene: TRBJ2-3
abundance: .
v_gene: TRBV5-1
CDR3aa: CASSLGSSTDTQYF
CDR3nt: TGCGCCAGCAGCTTAGGGAGTAGCACAGATACGCAGTATTTT

d_gene: .
j_gene: TRBJ2-7
abundance: .
v_gene: TRBV11-2
CDR3aa: CASSHRVGAYEQYF
CDR3nt: TGTGCCAGCAGTCACAGGGTAGGGGCCTACGAGCAGTACTTC

d_gene: .
j_gene: TRBJ2-5
abundance: .
v_gene: TRBV7-3
CDR3aa: CASSPGVQETQYF
CDR3nt: TGTGCCAGCAGCCCCGGGGTTCAAGAGACCCAGTACTTC

d_gene: .
j_gene: TRBJ1-2
abundance: .
v_gene: TRBV7-9
CDR3aa: CASSLGVDNYGYTF
CDR3nt: TGTGCCAGCAGCTTAGGAGTAGACAACTATGGCTACACCTTC

d_gene: TRBD1
j_gene: TRBJ2-2
abundance: .
v_gene: TRBV2
CDR3aa: CASSSDRTGVNTGELFF
CDR3nt: TGTGCCAGCAGTTCCGATAGGACAGGGGTGAACACCGGGGAGCTGTTTTTT

d_gene: .
j_gene: TRBJ2-2
abundance: many
v_gene: TRBV5-1
CDR3aa: CASSLGAANTGELFF
CDR3nt: TGCGCCAGCAGCTTGGGGGCAGCGAACACCGGGGAGCTGTTTTTT

d_gene: .
j_gene: TRBJ2-3
abundance: .
v_gene: TRBV9
CDR3aa: CASSVVATGDTQYF
CDR3nt: TGTGCCAGCAGCGTGGTCGCCACAGGAGATACGCAGTATTTT

d_gene: .
j_gene: TRBJ2-6
abundance: once
v_gene: TRBV6-5
CDR3aa: CASTPNRANVLTF
CDR3nt: TGTGCCAGCACCCCTAATCGGGCCAACGTCCTGACTTTC

d_gene: .
j_gene: TRBJ1-2
abundance: few
v_gene: TRBV10-3
CDR3aa: CAISADGYGYTF
CDR3nt: TGTGCCATCAGTGCCGACGGTTATGGCTACACCTTC

d_gene: .
j_gene: TRBJ2-7
abundance: .
v_gene: TRBV18
CDR3aa: CASSPSRDAGEQYF
CDR3nt: TGTGCCAGCTCACCAAGCAGGGATGCGGGCGAGCAGTACTTC

d_gene: TRBD1
j_gene: TRBJ2-1
abundance: .
v_gene: TRBV29-1
CDR3aa: CSTGDPYNEQFF
CDR3nt: TGCAGCACAGGGGACCCCTACAATGAGCAGTTCTTC

d_gene: .
j_gene: TRBJ1-2
abundance: many
v_gene: TRBV5-4
CDR3aa: CASSLTLRGDYGYTF
CDR3nt: TGTGCCAGCAGCTTGACACTCCGTGGGGACTATGGCTACACCTTC

d_gene: .
j_gene: TRBJ1-1
abundance: .
v_gene: TRBV6-1
CDR3aa: CASSELGAGRNTEAFF
CDR3nt: TGTGCCAGCAGTGAACTGGGTGCAGGGCGGAACACTGAAGCTTTCTTT

d_gene: .
j_gene: TRBJ2-7
abundance: .
v_gene: TRBV19
CDR3aa: CARSLEQYF
CDR3nt: TGTGCCCGGAGCCTCGAGCAGTACTTC

d_gene: .
j_gene: TRBJ1-2
abundance: .
v_gene: TRBV30
CDR3aa: CACLTGEDYGYTF
CDR3nt: TGTGCCTGCCTCACTGGGGAAGACTATGGCTACACCTTC

d_gene: .
j_gene: TRBJ1-6
abundance: few
v_gene: TRBV5-1
CDR3aa: CASSLVGGNSPLHF
CDR3nt: TGCGCCAGCAGCTTGGTGGGGGGCAATTCACCCCTCCACTTT

d_gene: TRBD1
j_gene: TRBJ2-5
abundance: .
v_gene: TRBV7-9
CDR3aa: CASSVGQGGGHGQRETQYF
CDR3nt: TGTGCCAGCAGCGTGGGACAGGGCGGAGGGCACGGTCAACGAGAGACCCAGTACTTC

d_gene: .
j_gene: TRBJ1-1
abundance: .
v_gene: TRBV7-3
CDR3aa: CASSLSRENTEAFF
CDR3nt: TGTGCCAGCAGCTTAAGCAGGGAGAACACTGAAGCTTTCTTT

d_gene: TRBD1
j_gene: TRBJ1-2
abundance: .
v_gene: TRBV5-6
CDR3aa: CASSLALGTGTYGYTF
CDR3nt: TGTGCCAGCAGCTTGGCCCTCGGGACAGGGACCTATGGCTACACCTTC

d_gene: .
j_gene: TRBJ1-5
abundance: .
v_gene: TRBV30
CDR3aa: CAIGRPNQPQHF
CDR3nt: TGTGCCATCGGAAGACCCAATCAGCCCCAGCATTTT

d_gene: TRBD2
j_gene: TRBJ2-7
abundance: .
v_gene: TRBV30
CDR3aa: CAWTVGGTSWYQYEQYF
CDR3nt: TGTGCCTGGACCGTAGGAGGGACTAGCTGGTACCAATACGAGCAGTACTTC

d_gene: .
j_gene: TRBJ1-1
abundance: .
v_gene: TRBV15
CDR3aa: CATSSRWRQGGRNTEAFF
CDR3nt: TGTGCCACCAGCAGCCGGTGGAGGCAGGGAGGACGAAACACTGAAGCTTTCTTT

d_gene: .
j_gene: TRBJ2-2
abundance: .
v_gene: TRBV29-1
CDR3aa: CSVAEGPGELFF
CDR3nt: TGCAGCGTTGCTGAGGGACCCGGGGAGCTGTTTTTT

d_gene: .
j_gene: TRBJ1-2
abundance: few
v_gene: TRBV2
CDR3aa: CASREETGYTF
CDR3nt: TGTGCCAGCAGGGAGGAGACGGGCTACACCTTC

d_gene: .
j_gene: TRBJ1-2
abundance: .
v_gene: TRBV15
CDR3aa: CATSSNPSKNYGYTF
CDR3nt: TGTGCCACCAGCAGTAATCCCAGCAAAAACTATGGCTACACCTTC

d_gene: TRBD1
j_gene: TRBJ2-7
abundance: few
v_gene: TRBV6-5
CDR3aa: CASRVGQGPYEQYF
CDR3nt: TGTGCCAGCAGAGTGGGACAGGGCCCCTACGAGCAGTACTTC

d_gene: TRBD1
j_gene: TRBJ2-4
abundance: many
v_gene: TRBV10-3
CDR3aa: CAISESEGGSIQYF
CDR3nt: TGTGCCATCAGTGAGTCGGAAGGGGGCAGCATTCAGTACTTC

d_gene: .
j_gene: TRBJ1-2
abundance: .
v_gene: TRBV7-2
CDR3aa: CASTVRPRGYTF
CDR3nt: TGTGCCAGCACCGTCAGACCCCGGGGCTACACCTTC

d_gene: TRBD1
j_gene: TRBJ2-7
abundance: .
v_gene: TRBV6-1
CDR3aa: CASSARQGVYEQYF
CDR3nt: TGTGCCAGCAGTGCCCGACAGGGTGTCTACGAGCAGTACTTC

d_gene: TRBD1
j_gene: TRBJ1-5
abundance: .
v_gene: TRBV2
CDR3aa: CASSGTGGSQPQHF
CDR3nt: TGTGCCAGCAGTGGAACAGGGGGCAGTCAGCCCCAGCATTTT

d_gene: .
j_gene: TRBJ1-6
abundance: .
v_gene: TRBV25-1
CDR3aa: CASSDKTSLSPLHF
CDR3nt: TGTGCCAGCAGTGACAAGACATCGCTCTCACCCCTCCACTTT